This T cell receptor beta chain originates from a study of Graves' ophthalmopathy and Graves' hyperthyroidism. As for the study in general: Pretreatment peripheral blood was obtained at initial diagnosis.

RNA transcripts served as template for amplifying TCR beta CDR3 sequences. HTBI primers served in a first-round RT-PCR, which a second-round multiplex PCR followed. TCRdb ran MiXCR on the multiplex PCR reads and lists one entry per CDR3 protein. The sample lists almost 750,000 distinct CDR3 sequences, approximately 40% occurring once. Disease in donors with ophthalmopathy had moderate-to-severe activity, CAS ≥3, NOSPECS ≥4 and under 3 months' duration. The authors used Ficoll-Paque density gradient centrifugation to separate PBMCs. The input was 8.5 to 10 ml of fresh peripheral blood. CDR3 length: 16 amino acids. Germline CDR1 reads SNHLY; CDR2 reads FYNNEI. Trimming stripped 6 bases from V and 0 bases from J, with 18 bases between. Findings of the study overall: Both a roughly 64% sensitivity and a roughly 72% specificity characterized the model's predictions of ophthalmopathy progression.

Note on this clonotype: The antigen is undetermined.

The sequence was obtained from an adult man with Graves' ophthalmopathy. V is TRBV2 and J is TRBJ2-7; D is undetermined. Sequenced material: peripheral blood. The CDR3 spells CASSFYSKTISYEQYF. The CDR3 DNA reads TGTGCCAGCAGCTTTTACAGCAAAACCATCTCCTACGAGCAGTACTTC.